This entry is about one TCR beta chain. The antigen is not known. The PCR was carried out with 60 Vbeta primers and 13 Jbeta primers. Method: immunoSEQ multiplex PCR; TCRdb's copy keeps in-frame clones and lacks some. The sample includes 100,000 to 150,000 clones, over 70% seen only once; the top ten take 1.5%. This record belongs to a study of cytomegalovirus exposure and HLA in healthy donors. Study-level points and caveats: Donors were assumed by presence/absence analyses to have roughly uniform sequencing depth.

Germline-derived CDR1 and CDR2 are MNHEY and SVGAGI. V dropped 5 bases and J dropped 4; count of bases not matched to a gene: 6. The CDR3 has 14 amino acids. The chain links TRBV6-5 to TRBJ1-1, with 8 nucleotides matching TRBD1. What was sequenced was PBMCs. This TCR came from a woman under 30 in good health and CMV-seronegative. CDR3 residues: CASSAGGLFTEAFF. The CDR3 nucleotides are TGTGCCAGCAGTGCAGGGGGCCTATTCACTGAAGCTTTCTTT.